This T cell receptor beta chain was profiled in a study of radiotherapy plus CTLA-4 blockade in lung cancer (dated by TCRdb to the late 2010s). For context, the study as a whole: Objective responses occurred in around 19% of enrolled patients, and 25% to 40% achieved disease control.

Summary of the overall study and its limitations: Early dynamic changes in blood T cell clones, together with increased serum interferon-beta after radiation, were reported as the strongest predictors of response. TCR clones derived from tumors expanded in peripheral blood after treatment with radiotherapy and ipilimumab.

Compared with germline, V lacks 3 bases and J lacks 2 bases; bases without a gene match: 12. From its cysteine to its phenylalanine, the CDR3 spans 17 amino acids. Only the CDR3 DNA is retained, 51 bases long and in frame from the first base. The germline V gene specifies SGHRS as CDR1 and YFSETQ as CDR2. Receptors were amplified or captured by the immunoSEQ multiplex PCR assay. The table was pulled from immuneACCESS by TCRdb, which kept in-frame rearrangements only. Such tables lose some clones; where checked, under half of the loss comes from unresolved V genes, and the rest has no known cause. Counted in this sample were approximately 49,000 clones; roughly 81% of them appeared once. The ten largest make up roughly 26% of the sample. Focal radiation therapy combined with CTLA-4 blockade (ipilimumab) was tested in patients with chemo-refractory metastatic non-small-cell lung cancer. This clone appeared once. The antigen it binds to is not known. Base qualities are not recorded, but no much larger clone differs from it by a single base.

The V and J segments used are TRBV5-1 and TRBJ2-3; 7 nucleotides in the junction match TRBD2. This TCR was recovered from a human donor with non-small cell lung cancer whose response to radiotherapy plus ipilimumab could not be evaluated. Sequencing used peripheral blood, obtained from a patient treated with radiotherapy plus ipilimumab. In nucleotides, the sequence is TGCGCCAGCAGCTCGGACCGGACTAGGCTGAACACAGATACGCAGTATTTT. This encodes CASSSDRTRLNTDTQYF.